One sample yielded the 7 T cell receptor beta chains listed below, sequenced in a study of response to subunit inactivated influenza vaccine. TCRdb re-called the RT-PCR reads with MiXCR, one entry per CDR3 protein. This sample yields roughly 550,000 distinct CDR3 sequences, of which approximately 20% are seen a single time; around 2.8% belongs to the top ten. These data are also associated with another study on T cells expressing NK-cell markers. That report notes: Template switching by 5'RACE with UMIs generated the TCR beta cDNA.

The source material was CD4+ T cells sorted from PBMCs, sampled approximately 12 days after vaccination. The source of these receptors is a middle-aged man who received an inactivated influenza vaccine.

The V call is TRBV4-1, the J call TRBJ2-1, with TRBD2 as a possible D gene (6 bases). This CDR3 spans 17 amino acids. Germline-derived CDR1 and CDR2 are MGHRA and YSYEKL. V was shortened by 4 bases and J by 0 bases, with 16 bases between the two germline ends. CDR3 amino acids: CASSLTPGRGSYNEQFF. DNA of the CDR3: TGCGCCAGCAGCCTGACACCCGGGAGAGGCTCCTACAATGAGCAGTTCTTC.

The rearrangement links TRBV4-1 to TRBJ1-2; possibly TRBD1 for D (6 bases). Trimming removed 1 base at V and 5 bases at J, with 17 bases between. CDR3 length: 16 residues. The germline CDR1 and CDR2 sequences are MGHRA and YSYEKL. The CDR3 nucleotides read TGCGCCAGCAGCCAAGTAGGGGCGCGGAGGGGGTATGGCTACACCTTC. It codes for CASSQVGARRGYGYTF.

In this sample, this clonotype turned up a few times. The chain recombines TRBV12-3 or TRBV12-4 with TRBJ2-1, with no clear D. Trimming removed 5 bases at V and 4 bases at J, with 9 bases between. CDR3 length equals 13 residues. CDR3 DNA sequence: TGTGCCAGCAGTACCAACGCTTACAATGAGCAGTTCTTC. Translating gives CASSTNAYNEQFF.

The chain combines TRBV28 with TRBJ2-1, with a weak D call TRBD2 (6 bases). CDR3 length equals 15 residues. The V gene's germline CDR1 is MDHEN and CDR2 SYDVKM. Trimming took off 3 bases at V and 4 bases at J, with 13 bases between the two ends. The CDR3 sequence: CASSFRRGPYNEQFF. In nucleotides, the CDR3 is TGTGCCAGCAGTTTCCGGCGGGGCCCGTACAATGAGCAGTTCTTC. The full variable domain, its missing parts supplied by reference TRBV28 and TRBJ2-1, is DVKVTQSSRYLVKRTGEKVFLECVQDMDHENMFWYRQDPGLGLRLIYFSYDVKMKEKGDIPEGYSVSREKKERFSLILESASTNQTSMYLCASSFRRGPYNEQFFGPGTRLTVL.

This clonotype has just a few counts. This sequence joins TRBV30 and TRBJ1-2; D unclear. The CDR3 runs 13 residues. The germline gives CDR1 GTSNPN, CDR2 SVGIG (reference sequence). V lost 4 bases and J lost 0, with 9 bases in between. CDR3 DNA sequence: TGTGCCTGGACCCGGACGGCTAACTATGGCTACACCTTC. Translated, it gives CAWTRTANYGYTF.

The CDR3 DNA reads as TGTGCCAGCAGCTTAAGTAGGGGGGTCAATGAGCAGTTCTTC. This sequence encodes CASSLSRGVNEQFF. The chain has TRBV7-2 and TRBJ2-1; D is possibly TRBD1 or TRBD2 (6 bases each). CDR1 is SGHTA and CDR2 is FQGNSA in the germline V gene. The CDR3 extends over 14 amino acids. V lost 2 bases and J 6 bases, leaving 11 bases between the germline ends.

This clonotype came up a few times. The chain employs TRBV11-2 and TRBJ1-4; 10 positions match TRBD1. This CDR3 is 16 amino acids long. V lost 1 base to trimming and J lost 8 bases; unmatched junction nucleotides: 7. CDR1 is SGHAT and CDR2 is FQNNGV in the germline V gene. In DNA, the CDR3 is TGTGCCAGCAGCTTAGGCCGGACAGGGGGATACGAAAAACTGTTTTTT. As protein: CASSLGRTGGYEKLFF.